Given below is one TCR beta chain in context. This entry is derived from a study of shared clonotypes between healthy human individuals. On the study more broadly: CD4 naive cells filled three plates per donor, CD4 memory three, CD8 naive two and CD8 memory one.

Germline CDR1 and CDR2: SGHAT and FQNNGV. The CDR3 contains 13 residues. The trim removed 6 bases at V and 8 bases at J, leaving 7 bases unmatched. Researchers divided each subset's genomic DNA evenly across several immunoSEQ plates. Sequencing was performed with immunoSEQ multiplex PCR; in TCRdb, only in-frame clones are kept and a portion is missing. The table records about 1 million clones, under 80% of them present only once. V usage is TRBV11-2 and J usage is TRBJ1-2; 9 bases are shared with TRBD1. The sequenced material came from memory CD4+ T cells sorted from blood. Subset here: CD45RA-negative fraction. The source is a man between 18 and 35 years old in good health. In DNA, the CDR3 is TGTGCCAGCAGACCCGGGACAGGGAGCGGCTACACCTTC. Protein sequence: CASRPGTGSGYTF.